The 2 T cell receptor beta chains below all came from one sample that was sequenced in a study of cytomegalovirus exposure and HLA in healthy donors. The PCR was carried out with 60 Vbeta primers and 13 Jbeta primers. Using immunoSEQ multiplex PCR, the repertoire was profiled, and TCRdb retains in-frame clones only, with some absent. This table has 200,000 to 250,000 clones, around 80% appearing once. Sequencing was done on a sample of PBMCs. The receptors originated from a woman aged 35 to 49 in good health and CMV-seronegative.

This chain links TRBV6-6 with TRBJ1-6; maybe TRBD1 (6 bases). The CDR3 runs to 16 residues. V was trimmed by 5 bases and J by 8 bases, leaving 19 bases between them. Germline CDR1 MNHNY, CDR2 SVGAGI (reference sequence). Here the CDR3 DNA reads TGTGCCAGCAGTCCGCGGAACAGGGTGGGATATTCACCCCTCCACTTT. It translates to CASSPRNRVGYSPLHF.

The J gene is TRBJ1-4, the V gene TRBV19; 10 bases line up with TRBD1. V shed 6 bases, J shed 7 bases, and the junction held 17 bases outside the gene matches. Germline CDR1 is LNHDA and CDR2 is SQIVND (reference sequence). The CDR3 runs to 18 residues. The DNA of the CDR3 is TGTGCCAGTAGCAGATTGACAGGGGGCGCGGGGGAGGCTGAAAAACTGTTTTTT. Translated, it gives CASSRLTGGAGEAEKLFF. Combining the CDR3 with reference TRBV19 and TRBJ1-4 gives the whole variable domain DGGITQSPKYLFRKEGQNVTLSCEQNLNHDAMYWYRQDPGQGLRLIYYSQIVNDFQKGDIAEGYSVSREKKESFPLTVTSAQKNPTAFYLCASSRLTGGAGEAEKLFFGSGTQLSVL.